This T cell receptor beta chain was profiled in a study of T cells in Graves' hyperthyroidism and ophthalmopathy. This clonotype was observed at least ten times. As yet, its antigen is unknown. The investigators amplified TCR beta CDR3 regions from RNA transcripts. TCR CDR3 underwent first-round RT-PCR with the HTBI primer set. TCRdb fed the multiplex PCR reads into MiXCR, producing one record per CDR3 protein. The table records some 300,000 distinct CDR3 sequences, roughly 13% of them present only once. The study's findings and limits: Most thyroid clonotypes with frequency above 0.001 were detected in blood.

V shed 7 bases, J shed 2 bases, and the junction held 9 bases outside the gene matches. In germline, CDR1 is SQVTM, CDR2 ANQGSEA. The CDR3 sequence is 15 residues long. Sequencing input: blood. The sequence was obtained from a woman aged 30 to 39 with Graves' hyperthyroidism that later progressed to Graves' ophthalmopathy. This chain connects TRBV29-1 to TRBJ1-2; 11 bases line up with TRBD1. In DNA form, the CDR3 reads TGCAGCGCTAGGACAGGGGGCGGAAAAAACTATGGCTACACCTTC. Translation: CSARTGGGKNYGYTF.